Presented here are 23 T cell receptor beta chains from one specimen sequenced in a study of Graves' ophthalmopathy and Graves' hyperthyroidism. From RNA, the CDR3 regions of TCR beta chains were amplified and sequenced. Amplification began with first-round RT-PCR using HTBI primers, then second-round multiplex PCR was performed. TCRdb processed the multiplex PCR reads anew with MiXCR; each CDR3 protein has one entry. The sample lists 650,000 to 900,000 distinct CDR3 sequences, 40% occurring once. The sequencing sample was made of peripheral blood. These receptors originate from an adult man with Graves' ophthalmopathy.

The rearrangement links TRBV25-1 to TRBJ1-4; the D is unclear. CDR3 length: 12 residues. V was clipped by 8 bases and J by 8 bases, with 12 bases between them. Germline values: CDR1 MGHDK, CDR2 SYGVNS. The CDR3 protein is CASSPQSEKLFF. DNA of the CDR3: TGTGCCAGCTCACCACAATCCGAAAAACTGTTTTTT.

This clonotype has ten or more counts. This chain uses TRBV7-2 with TRBJ1-2, with D hard to call. Trimming took off 5 bases at V and 4 bases at J, with 11 bases between the two ends. The CDR3 has 13 residues. Germline V gives CDR1 SGHTA, CDR2 FQGNSA. CDR3 amino acids: CASSPGVGYGYTF. For the CDR3, the DNA is TGTGCCAGCAGCCCTGGGGTGGGCTATGGCTACACCTTC.

This clonotype was observed many times. CDR3 loop: CSARDRNQPQHF. The DNA of the CDR3 is TGCAGTGCTAGAGATCGTAATCAGCCCCAGCATTTT. This chain connects TRBV20-1 to TRBJ1-5; D remains ambiguous. The V and J ends lost 0 bases and 4 bases respectively, with 4 bases between them. There are 12 residues in the CDR3. Germline assignment: CDR1 DFQATT and CDR2 SNEGSKA (reference sequence).

This clonotype has ten or more counts. The chain combines TRBV10-3 with TRBJ2-5, with 7 nucleotides matching TRBD1. Trimming removed 4 bases from V and 6 bases from J; junction bases left unmatched: 14. The CDR3 has 16 amino acids. The germline CDR1 and CDR2 sequences are ENHRY and SYGVKD. The CDR3 bases are TGTGCCATCAGTGGAAAACAGGGGAGAGACTGGCAGACCCAGTACTTC. Protein product: CAISGKQGRDWQTQYF.

DNA for the CDR3: TGTGCCAGCAGCCCGCGATTAGGGTACGAGACCCAGTACTTC. Translating gives CASSPRLGYETQYF. The V and J genes are TRBV11-2 and TRBJ2-5; D gene ambiguous. The V end lost 5 bases, the J end lost 5 bases, and 15 bases lay between the germline ends. This CDR3 has 14 amino acids. The germline CDR1 and CDR2 sequences are SGHAT and FQNNGV.

The sample holds many counts of this clonotype. The V gene is TRBV7-3, the J gene TRBJ1-3; maybe TRBD1 (5 bases). Trimming removed 5 bases at V and 0 bases at J, with 11 bases between. Germline loops: CDR1 SGHTA, CDR2 FQGTGA. The CDR3 is 15 amino acids. The CDR3 nucleotides are TGTGCCAGCAGCCGGGACGGAGTCTCTGGAAACACCATATATTTT. It specifies CASSRDGVSGNTIYF.

This clonotype appeared a few times. CDR3 region: CAATSNTGELFF. The CDR3 DNA reads TGTGCCGCTACATCGAACACCGGGGAGCTGTTTTTT. The chain carries TRBV24-1 and TRBJ2-2; no definite D call. V was cut by 12 bases and J by 0 bases, with 7 bases left in between. The germline V gene has CDR1 KGHDR and CDR2 SFDVKD. This CDR3 has 12 amino acids.

The chain carries TRBV15 and TRBJ1-2; D may be TRBD1 (5 bases). V shed 1 base and J shed 4 bases, with 13 bases lying between them. The CDR3 loop spans 15 amino acids. CDR1 LNHNV and CDR2 YYDKDF come from the germline V gene (reference sequence). The chain's CDR3 is CATSRVRGAAYGYTF. CDR3 nucleotides: TGTGCCACCAGCAGAGTCCGTGGGGCAGCCTATGGCTACACCTTC.

The chain recombines TRBV7-9 with TRBJ1-2; D is uncertain. The ends were cut back, 1 base at V and 6 bases at J, with 15 bases in the middle. The CDR3 totals 15 residues. In germline, CDR1 is SEHNR, CDR2 FQNEAQ (reference sequence). The CDR3 sequence is CASSLERASGDGYTF. The CDR3 region has the DNA TGTGCCAGCAGCTTAGAGAGGGCTTCTGGGGATGGCTACACCTTC.

This clonotype was seen ten or more times. The genes are TRBV14 and TRBJ1-6; tentative D call: TRBD1 (5 bases). V shed 2 bases and J shed 7 bases, with 9 bases lying between them. Germline V gene sequence: CDR1 SGHDN, CDR2 FVKESK. The CDR3 has 14 amino acids. The CDR3, as DNA: TGTGCCAGCAGCCAATCCGGGGGAAATTCACCCCTCCACTTT. It specifies CASSQSGGNSPLHF.

The genes are TRBV7-6 and TRBJ1-2, with no clear D. Germline loops: CDR1 SGHVS, CDR2 FNYEAQ. The CDR3 contains 17 residues. Trimming stripped 6 bases from V and 3 bases from J, with 23 bases between. CDR3 sequence reads: CASSESKGSTLDYGYTF. CDR3 sequence (DNA): TGTGCCAGCAGTGAATCTAAGGGAAGTACCCTGGACTATGGCTACACCTTC.

This chain joins TRBV11-2 and TRBJ2-7, with no clear D. This CDR3 comprises 13 residues. With 6 bases removed from V and 5 bases from J, the gap between germline ends came to 14 bases. The germline V gene has CDR1 SGHAT and CDR2 FQNNGV. The CDR3 DNA is TGTGCCAGCAGGGGTACGGTTGTGAACGAGCAGTACTTC. This codes for CASRGTVVNEQYF.

This clonotype has at least ten counts. The J gene is TRBJ1-1, the V gene TRBV10-3, with 11 bases matching TRBD1. The CDR3 is made up of 15 amino acids. The germline V gene has CDR1 ENHRY and CDR2 SYGVKD. In DNA, the CDR3 is TGTGCTACGACCGGGACAGGGGGTAAGAACACTGAAGCTTTCTTT. Protein: CATTGTGGKNTEAFF.

This clonotype was counted between two and nine times. This chain connects TRBV20-1 to TRBJ2-5; D is possibly TRBD2 (6 bases). In germline, CDR1 is DFQATT, CDR2 SNEGSKA (reference sequence). This CDR3 region has 13 residues. V was shortened by 8 bases and J by 3 bases, with 16 bases between the two germline ends. This chain's CDR3 is CSSGVTIKETQYF. In DNA, the CDR3 is TGCAGTTCGGGGGTAACGATTAAAGAGACCCAGTACTTC.

This clonotype was observed many times. This chain joins TRBV9 and TRBJ2-7; D is unresolved. The V and J ends lost 0 bases and 2 bases respectively, with 12 bases between them. CDR1 and CDR2 (germline): SGDLS, YYNGEE. This CDR3 spans 15 amino acids. The CDR3 protein is CASSVGAERAYEQYF. The CDR3 DNA reads TGTGCCAGCAGCGTAGGGGCAGAGCGAGCCTACGAGCAGTACTTC.

The chain couples TRBV12-3 or TRBV12-4 to TRBJ1-3; the D gene is possibly TRBD1 (5 bases). V dropped 9 bases and J dropped 2 bases, with 23 bases sitting between them. The CDR3 is 17 amino acids. This CDR3 reads CASLGWGPSSPGNTIYF. For the CDR3, the DNA is TGTGCCAGTCTAGGCTGGGGCCCTTCTAGCCCTGGAAACACCATATATTTT.

Of note for this clonotype: The junction departs from the called germline gene at one end, perhaps through a read error. V gene TRBV10-3 combines with J gene TRBJ1-4, with a possible D match to TRBD1 (6 bases). Germline CDR1 reads ENHRY; CDR2 reads SYGVKD. The CDR3 is 18 residues long. The CDR3 reads CASSPSPGRGATNEKLFF. The CDR3 bases are TGTGCCAGCAGTCCCTCCCCTGGCAGGGGCGCAACTAATGAAAAACTGTTTTTT.

This clonotype was detected a few times. CDR3 region: CSARGGGRDGYTF. In DNA form, the CDR3 reads TGCAGTGCTAGAGGGGGGGGGAGGGACGGCTACACCTTC. The chain links TRBV20-1 to TRBJ1-2, with a tentative D call TRBD1 (5 bases). The length of the CDR3 is 13 residues. From germline, CDR1 is DFQATT and CDR2 SNEGSKA (reference sequence). V was trimmed by 1 base and J by 8 bases, leaving 14 bases between them.

This clonotype has just a few counts. The chain is built from TRBV14 and TRBJ1-2, with D unresolved. Trimming stripped 2 bases from V and 6 bases from J, with 10 bases between. CDR1 and CDR2 (germline): SGHDN, FVKESK. CDR3 length: 13 amino acids. The CDR3, as DNA: TGTGCCAGCAGCCAAATGGTCGTTCATGGCTACACCTTC. Translation gives CASSQMVVHGYTF.

About this clonotype: One end of the junction does not line up with germline, which may come from a read error. The V gene is TRBV20-1, the J gene TRBJ1-5, with D possibly matching TRBD1 (5 bases). The CDR3 has 15 residues. CDR1 DFQATT and CDR2 SNEGSKA come from the germline V gene (reference sequence). CDR3 sequence reads: CSAEGAGSSNQPRHF. The CDR3 DNA sequence: TGCAGTGCGGAAGGCGCAGGGTCGAGCAATCAGCCCCGGCATTTT.

The chain's CDR3 is CASSQSQGAGEKLFF. The CDR3 nucleotides read TGTGCCAGCAGCCAATCACAGGGGGCAGGTGAAAAACTGTTTTTT. This sequence joins TRBV16 and TRBJ1-4; 9 positions match TRBD1. Germline loops: CDR1 KGHSY, CDR2 FQNENV. This CDR3 region has 15 residues. Unmatched junction bases numbered 3, after V lost 0 bases and J lost 7 bases.

This clonotype was counted between two and nine times. The chain employs TRBV19 and TRBJ2-7; D possibly corresponds to TRBD1 (6 bases). V was trimmed by 5 bases and J by 6 bases, leaving 17 bases between them. The CDR3 contains 14 residues. Looked up from germline, CDR1 is LNHDA and CDR2 is SQIVND (reference sequence). For the CDR3, the DNA is TGTGCCAGTAGTCCTGGACAGTCGGGGCTCGAGCAGTACTTC. Protein: CASSPGQSGLEQYF.

The rearrangement joins TRBV29-1 to TRBJ1-2, with 11 bases matching TRBD1. The CDR3 sequence is 13 residues long. Trimming at V came to 7 bases and at J to 6 bases, leaving 7 bases not matched to a gene. Germline V gene data show CDR1 as SQVTM and CDR2 as ANQGSEA. CDR3: CSAGQGAYHGYTF. CDR3 nucleotide sequence: TGCAGCGCCGGACAGGGGGCATACCATGGCTACACCTTC. Based on the CDR3 plus reference TRBV29-1 and TRBJ1-2, the full variable domain is SAVISQKPSRDICQRGTSLTIQCQVDSQVTMMFWYRQQPGQSLTLIATANQGSEATYESGFVIDKFPISRPNLTFSTLTVSNMSPEDSSIYLCSAGQGAYHGYTFGSGTRLTVV.